The entry that follows covers one TCR beta chain sequence. This clone was recorded a few times. The target of this receptor is not known. Base-call qualities are not available, and no considerably larger clone is one nucleotide away. This specimen belongs to a study of cytomegalovirus exposure and HLA in healthy donors (dated by TCRdb to the late 2010s). For the study in its entirety: An earlier analysis of several hundred of the donors reported under 300 Gb of sequence data and about 120 million unique TCR beta sequences obtained from some 170 million T cells. A later genetic analysis took genome-wide SNP genotypes for about three fifths of the 666 donors and used that subset as a discovery cohort. A later analysis re-examined previously published TCR beta repertoires from about 700 donors and added high-resolution HLA genotyping to investigate patterns of TCR occurrence. To predict cytomegalovirus infection status, the study brought together high-throughput TCR immunosequencing, statistical association of individual TCRs with disease status, and machine learning. Typing coverage varied by locus: about 629-640 donors for A, B, C, DRB1 and DQB1; approximately 560 for DQA1; about 600 for DPA1; roughly 470 for DPB1. The aim of the study was to test whether cataloging public T cell receptors could identify signatures of past pathogen exposure. Every discovery cohort repertoire had been produced on one sequencing platform. Using immunosequencing, the study profiled T cell repertoires from some 670 subjects and related those repertoires to cytomegalovirus serostatus. The genetic ancestry cluster associated with self-reported Caucasian donors included roughly 84% of the roughly 400 genotyped donors. Both class I and class II loci were covered by HLA typing, at four-digit resolution. On average, about 200,000 unique TCR beta nucleotide sequences were sequenced per donor among 300 to 500 genotyped donors of the cohort, with 15% to 20% of those sequences being non-productive. The later analysis used no new phenotypic data to find candidate immune exposures, relying instead on TCR beta sequences and their occurrence across donors. Donor age, sex, ethnicity and CMV serostatus were collected together with the repertoire data. An early release that covered fewer than 750 HLA-typed donors contained approximately 320 gigabases of sequencing data and tens of millions of unique TCR sequences. About five DR-DQ haplotypes were handled as single units for association and clustering, since linkage in the cohort was strong. To decide whether each TCR beta V gene segment behaved as functional or pseudogenic, an earlier analysis of 587 of the donors relied on high-throughput TCR beta sequencing. Besides the first cohort of approximately 710 subjects, a separate validation cohort made up of some 110 different subjects was used. Broad study findings and their caveats: The cohort was sequenced for TCR beta chains only, and without alpha or paired-chain data the features that could be detected were limited. Roughly uniform sequencing depth across donors was assumed in presence/absence analyses, although this assumption may not hold. The classifier was reported to diagnose cytomegalovirus status with high specificity and sensitivity in both the original and validation cohorts. Most TCR sequences were seen in very few donors, while some public TCRs were found in many individuals. A total of around 150 TCR beta chains were listed by the study as associated with cytomegalovirus. In a later analysis, HLA-associated TCR beta chains showed more clonal expansion and lower generation probabilities than non-associated chains that were equally common. The only immune exposure information available for the cohort was CMV serostatus. Because counts were too low, 15 to 20 rarely observed V segments, including chromosome 9 orphons, were left out of the earlier analysis of some 640 of the donors. In a later genetic analysis, a missense DCLRE1C variant was associated with V-gene and J-gene trimming of TCR beta chains, and the association was replicated in an independent cohort. When HLA alleles, especially DR and DQ, strongly co-occurred, TCR associations were difficult to assign to individual alleles. Some IMGT-functional V segments, including TRBV6-2 and TRBV6-3, could not be told apart with the 87-base-pair reads, so those segments were excluded. In vitro tests confirmed that a few of the cytomegalovirus-associated TCR beta chains recognize cytomegalovirus antigens. Compared with the roughly 600-donor mean, donors in an Asian-associated ancestry cluster had fewer N-insertions in productive TCRs, according to a later genetic analysis. The sequencing pipeline was judged likely to have produced a cluster of highly shared sequence variants as a technical artifact. In a later analysis, most CMV-associated TCR beta chains were found to appear HLA-restricted, with HLA associations seemingly driven largely by CMV exposure. In an earlier analysis of several hundred of the donors, most TCR beta V segments were observed in productive rearrangements about 90% or about 30% of the time, broadly matching IMGT annotations. A further reported finding was that TCR beta sequences accurately predicted the HLA-A and HLA-B alleles for most subjects in the first cohort. The authors suggested that the approach could potentially be extended to other disease states and immunological phenotypes. At a false discovery rate of 0.05, a later analysis linked some 17,000 TCR beta sequences to specific HLA alleles. According to a later analysis, TCR association rates differed among HLA loci, with DRB1 alleles showing the most associated TCRs and HLA-C alleles showing the fewest. A later analysis reported that several top co-occurrence clusters appeared linked to parvovirus B19, influenza, CMV and Epstein-Barr virus. Because HLA typing was unavailable for some donors at each locus, only the typed subset was used in association tests. Correlated functional status among segregating V segments might reflect linkage disequilibrium, but an unknown experimental factor could not be ruled out.

The protocol used for the library was the immunoSEQ multiplex PCR assay. For the multiplex PCR, a mixture combining 60 forward primers for TCR Vbeta segments and 13 reverse primers for TCR Jbeta segments was used. Amplification of the CDR3 region of rearranged TCR beta genes was performed with a multiplex PCR assay on genomic DNA. The amplified TCR beta libraries were sequenced on the Illumina HiSeq System as 87-base-pair reads. In the authors' own workflow: A later analysis tallied around 80 million unique TCR beta chains across the 666 repertoires, and some 10 million of those chains were shared by two or more donors. To remove PCR and sequencing errors, raw reads were error-corrected and collapsed into unique sequences using a nearest-neighbor algorithm that merged closely related sequences. To assign V, D and J gene segments, CDR3 sequences were aligned to IMGT reference sequences. Each retained sequence needed at least a six-nucleotide match to both a V gene segment and a J gene segment. A rearrangement was called productive if the CDR3 had no stop codons and remained in frame with V and J, and every other rearrangement was called non-productive. Following IMGT convention, CDR3 was defined as the stretch from the second conserved V-encoded cysteine up to the conserved J-encoded phenylalanine. The earlier analysis of 500 to 750 of the donors excluded any sequence lacking an unambiguous match to a single V gene segment. An earlier analysis of a few hundred of the donors classified V segments as functional when productive rearrangements were above 56.7% and as segregating when the standard deviation between donors was above 5%. A statistical classification framework was developed to diagnose cytomegalovirus status using the catalog of TCR beta chain sequences. A later analysis assigned V and J genes by comparing TCR nucleotide sequences with IMGT/GENE-DB human TR gene sequences. Using the TCRdist pipeline, a later analysis assigned CDR3 sequences along with most-parsimonious VDJ recombination scenarios. In a later analysis, every TCR beta chain was defined by the combination of its CDR3 amino acid sequence and its V-gene family, and reads without a unique V-gene family were dropped. In a later analysis, 450 to 600 highly shared, low-generation-probability nucleotide sequences were removed to address suspected cross-contamination and a sequencing artifact. In a later analysis, a clonal expansion index was calculated for each public chain from normalized within-repertoire ranks of inferred template counts. Generation probabilities in a later analysis came from a VDJ recombination model fitted to out-of-frame rearrangements, and those results were checked against IGoR. A later analysis scored TCR-TCR, TCR-HLA and TCR-CMV co-occurrence with hypergeometric tests, applying a repertoire-size bias correction to TCR pairs. A later analysis estimated false discovery rates by permuting HLA or CMV assignments 20 times. In a later analysis, co-occurring TCRs were grouped using DBSCAN, with TCRdist sequence similarity added in when clustering inside HLA-allele-positive subsets. Repertoires with fewer than 30,000 or more than 120,000 public chains were left out of co-occurrence clustering, as were five repertoires with anomalous nucleotide sharing. TCRdb stores this immuneACCESS table with in-frame sequences only. Part of the clones is absent; in the studies checked, under half of the shortfall reflects unresolved V genes, and no reason is known for the rest. The V and J calls and clone size come from that table; D and trimming were worked out from the DNA. The sample records approximately 110,000 clones, 77% of which are singletons. Roughly 13% of the sample comes from the top ten.

The CDR3 sequence holds 16 residues, the cysteine and phenylalanine included. The DNA shown is the 48-base CDR3, in frame from base 1. The germline V gene yields MGHRA for CDR1 and YSYEKL for CDR2. In total, about 650 healthy bone marrow donors made up the cohort. Cohort members were all nominally healthy when sampled, although unrecorded immune exposures were likely present. The donor was CMV seropositive and belonged to the group of 250 to 300 seropositive cohort members. A peripheral blood sample was collected from each donor, and TCR beta sequencing was performed on peripheral blood mononuclear cells. Genomic DNA extraction from the blood cell samples was performed with the Qiagen DNeasy Blood Extraction Kit.

The source is a woman in her forties in good health and CMV-seropositive. The chain uses TRBV4-1 and TRBJ2-5, with 7 bases matching TRBD2. The better agreement between TRBJ2-7 and the DNA end casts doubt on the J call. What was sequenced was PBMCs. The CDR3 is CASSQVHGGSAYEQYF. At the DNA level, the sequence is TGCGCCAGCAGCCAAGTCCACGGCGGGAGCGCCTACGAGCAGTACTTC.